The 5 T cell receptor beta chains in this list originate from one sample, sequenced in a study of beta chain features in type 1 diabetes. The investigators reverse transcribed all of the isolated RNA, so they sequenced expressed TCRB transcripts. Assay: immunoSEQ multiplex PCR; the TCRdb copy retains only in-frame clones and omits some. In the table there are a few hundred thousand clones, more than 13% of which are singletons. Input material: naive CD4+ T cells from blood. The receptors come from a woman younger than 30 in good health.

This chain joins TRBV28 and TRBJ2-7; D may be TRBD1 (8 bases). Trimming cost V 7 bases and J 4 bases, with 20 bases left between them. Germline V lookup: CDR1 MDHEN, CDR2 SYDVKM. This CDR3 has 15 residues. CDR3 region: CASTEFTGGAYEQYF. As DNA, the CDR3 is TGTGCCAGCACCGAATTTACAGGGGGGGCATACGAGCAGTACTTC. Complete variable domain (other parts from reference TRBV28 and TRBJ2-7): DVKVTQSSRYLVKRTGEKVFLECVQDMDHENMFWYRQDPGLGLRLIYFSYDVKMKEKGDIPEGYSVSREKKERFSLILESASTNQTSMYLCASTEFTGGAYEQYFGPGTRLTVT.

This clone was seen only a few times. This sequence joins TRBV4-3 and TRBJ1-4; 9 nucleotides match TRBD1. This CDR3 is built from 16 residues. J gave up 6 bases and V 0 bases, and 5 bases lay outside the gene matches. Per the germline V gene, CDR1 is LGHNA and CDR2 is YSLEER. CDR3 sequence: CASSQDGGQGYEKLFF. DNA of the CDR3: TGCGCCAGCAGCCAAGATGGGGGACAGGGCTATGAAAAACTGTTTTTT.

This clone was observed a handful of times. V gene TRBV9 combines with J gene TRBJ2-1; 8 nucleotides match TRBD2. V lost 0 bases, J lost 7 bases, and 6 bases stayed unmatched. This CDR3 has 15 residues. Germline CDR1 SGDLS, CDR2 YYNGEE. The CDR3 protein is CASSVESGRWNEQFF. The CDR3 nucleotides are TGTGCCAGCAGCGTAGAAAGCGGGAGATGGAATGAGCAGTTCTTC.

This clone has more than one count but fewer than ten. This chain uses TRBV5-4 with TRBJ2-1; 7 nucleotides align to TRBD1. From germline, CDR1 is SGHNT and CDR2 YYREEE (reference sequence). The CDR3 is made up of 15 amino acids. V dropped 4 bases and J dropped 3; count of bases not matched to a gene: 7. CDR3 in amino acids: CASSPRQGNYNEQFF. The CDR3 DNA reads as TGTGCCAGCAGCCCAAGACAGGGCAACTACAATGAGCAGTTCTTC.

V usage is TRBV28 and J usage is TRBJ2-3, with 8 bases lining up with TRBD2. Germline V gives CDR1 MDHEN, CDR2 SYDVKM. The CDR3 covers 15 residues. The junction had 3 bases not matched to a gene; V was cut back by 2 bases and J by 2 bases. CDR3 DNA sequence: TGTGCCAGCAGTTTAGCGGGGGGAAACACAGATACGCAGTATTTT. This encodes CASSLAGGNTDTQYF.